This TCR beta chain was obtained from a study of metastatic and nonmetastatic thyroid tumors. Turning to the study itself: Where malignant and benign thyroid patients were concerned, repertoires were compared across blood and tumor or nodule tissue.

Findings and caveats of the study: Relative to benign nodules, malignant thyroid tumors were reportedly characterized by significantly elevated TCR beta diversity in blood and tumor.

Trimming pared 4 bases from V and 3 bases from J, leaving 11 bases between. This CDR3 spans 14 amino acids. Germline assignment: CDR1 MNHNS and CDR2 SASEGT. With respect to this clone: The antigen is undetermined.

Nobody among the patients had been given any treatment before thyroid surgery. The authors' processing: Built for papillary thyroid cancer, a distant-metastasis classifier drew on CDR3 differences across clinicopathological groups. MiXCR was used by TCRdb to re-call the PCR reads. These V and J calls rely on TCRdb rather than the paper's analysis. The data show roughly 6,100 clones, with around a third seen just once and approximately 24% held by the top ten. The sequenced sample was adjacent normal tissue. This receptor was identified in a male donor with papillary thyroid cancer or a benign thyroid nodule (not recorded which). Some clones in this sample may be carry-over from other donors' samples. The V call is TRBV6-1, the J call TRBJ2-3; D remains unclear. As DNA, the CDR3 is TGTGCCAGCAGTGCATCACCTCGGACAGATACGCAGTATTTT. Translation: CASSASPRTDTQYF.